These T cell receptor beta chains were read from a single sample in a study of spatial heterogeneity in lung cancer. A single record per CDR3 protein comes from TCRdb applying MiXCR to the 5' RACE reads. The data contain 40,000 or so distinct CDR3 sequences, about 5.2% of them singletons. The material sequenced was PBMCs, taken at surgery. These receptors all come from a female donor with early-stage non-small cell lung cancer. Both conserved end residues are part of each CDR3. D genes are given only for firm matches. Clone size, where shown, is once, few, many, or a class for clones that have expanded.

J	size	D	V	CDR3	DNA
TRBJ1-3	many	.	TRBV27	CASSITGPSGNTIYF	TGTGCCAGCAGTATCACAGGTCCCTCTGGAAACACCATATATTTT
TRBJ2-3	.	TRBD2	TRBV5-4	CASSSGRGVGTDTQYF	TGTGCCAGCAGCTCAGGGAGGGGAGTTGGGACAGATACGCAGTATTTT
TRBJ2-3	few	.	TRBV10-3	CAISRTDTQYF	TGTGCCATCAGCCGGACAGATACGCAGTATTTT
TRBJ2-3	many	TRBD2	TRBV7-2	CASTGGTTASDTQYF	TGTGCCAGCACCGGAGGGACTACCGCTTCAGATACGCAGTATTTT
TRBJ1-5	many	.	TRBV19	CASSSRPLSVGAQHF	TGTGCCAGTAGTTCTCGCCCCCTATCAGTGGGTGCCCAGCATTTT
TRBJ1-1	few	.	TRBV3-1	CASSREHTEAFF	TGTGCCAGCAGCCGGGAACACACTGAAGCTTTCTTT
TRBJ1-2	.	.	TRBV12-5	CASGLDSGVSNYGYTF	TGTGCTAGTGGTTTGGACTCAGGGGTCTCCAACTATGGCTACACCTTC
TRBJ1-1	medium-sized	.	TRBV5-1	CASSLTDRSHTEAFF	TGCGCCAGCAGCCTTACTGACAGATCCCACACTGAAGCTTTCTTT
TRBJ1-1	few	.	TRBV7-3	CASSLTPSAVSEAFF	TGTGCCAGCAGCTTAACACCTTCGGCTGTATCTGAAGCTTTCTTT
TRBJ1-5	many	.	TRBV4-2	CASSQDPHQPQHF	TGTGCCAGCAGCCAAGATCCCCATCAGCCCCAGCATTTT
TRBJ2-7	few	.	TRBV28	CASSSLRGEQYF	TGTGCCAGCAGTTCCTTAAGGGGCGAGCAGTACTTC
TRBJ2-1	many	.	TRBV20-1	CSASSGGSAWGDEQFF	TGCAGTGCTAGCTCAGGGGGGAGTGCCTGGGGCGATGAGCAGTTCTTC
TRBJ2-7	.	TRBD1	TRBV5-1	CASMRDGTGTYEQYF	TGCGCCAGCATGCGAGACGGGACAGGTACCTACGAGCAGTACTTC
TRBJ1-2	many	.	TRBV20-1	CSARVTQRGSNIVYGYTF	TGCAGTGCTAGAGTTACCCAGAGGGGCAGCAATATCGTCTATGGCTACACCTTC
TRBJ2-2	many	.	TRBV9	CASSPRYGTVKKKNTGELFF	TGTGCCAGCAGCCCCCGGTACGGGACCGTTAAGAAGAAGAACACCGGGGAGCTGTTTTTT
TRBJ2-5	many	.	TRBV20-1	CSARDVPTTKTQYF	TGCAGTGCTAGAGATGTGCCAACAACAAAGACCCAGTACTTC
TRBJ2-2	few	TRBD1	TRBV27	CASSFQGASGELFF	TGTGCCAGCAGCTTCCAGGGGGCGTCTGGGGAGCTGTTTTTT
TRBJ2-3	many	TRBD1	TRBV20-1	CSAFPGTGFRTDTQYF	TGCAGTGCTTTCCCCGGGACAGGGTTTCGGACAGATACGCAGTATTTT
TRBJ2-3	medium-sized	.	TRBV30	CAWSVLSSTDTQYF	TGTGCCTGGAGTGTCCTCTCTAGCACAGATACGCAGTATTTT
TRBJ1-4	few	.	TRBV12-3/TRBV12-4	CASSDYGTNEKLFF	TGTGCCAGCAGCGATTACGGGACTAATGAAAAACTGTTTTTT
TRBJ2-1	.	.	TRBV5-4	CASSLPMGSGLNEQFF	TGTGCCAGCAGCTTGCCTATGGGGTCGGGTCTCAATGAGCAGTTCTTC
TRBJ1-3	many	TRBD1	TRBV2	CASSNAGGLGNTIYF	TGTGCCAGCAGTAACGCAGGGGGCCTTGGAAACACCATATATTTT
TRBJ1-3	many	.	TRBV7-8	CASGGNTIYF	TGTGCCAGTGGCGGAAACACCATATATTTT
TRBJ2-1	few	TRBD2	TRBV6-5	CASGSVRRGASYNEQFF	TGTGCCAGCGGGTCTGTCCGGCGGGGGGCTTCCTACAATGAGCAGTTCTTC
TRBJ2-1	many	.	TRBV5-1	CASSLYSGDSEQFF	TGCGCCAGCAGCTTATATAGCGGGGACAGTGAGCAGTTCTTC
TRBJ2-7	many	.	TRBV30	CAWSVPGPKGYEQYF	TGTGCCTGGAGTGTACCAGGCCCTAAGGGGTACGAGCAGTACTTC
TRBJ1-2	many	.	TRBV5-1	CASSLEVDSNYGYTF	TGCGCCAGCAGCTTGGAGGTCGACAGTAACTATGGCTACACCTTC
TRBJ2-2	few	TRBD1	TRBV4-1	CASSLPDRGNTGELFF	TGCGCCAGCAGCCTACCGGACAGGGGAAACACCGGGGAGCTGTTTTTT
TRBJ1-2	many	.	TRBV14	CASSPYRDGRNYGYTF	TGTGCCAGCAGCCCCTACCGGGACGGGCGTAACTATGGCTACACCTTC
TRBJ2-5	many	TRBD2	TRBV9	CASSVSGAAEETQYF	TGTGCCAGCAGCGTTAGCGGGGCGGCTGAAGAGACCCAGTACTTC
TRBJ1-1	.	.	TRBV18	CASSPQTLDGAFF	TGTGCCAGCTCACCACAGACCTTAGACGGAGCTTTCTTT
TRBJ2-7	many	.	TRBV2	CASSDQRVTYEQYF	TGTGCCAGCAGTGACCAGCGGGTCACCTACGAGCAGTACTTC
TRBJ2-7	.	.	TRBV11-3	CASSPPLRPYEQYF	TGTGCCAGCAGCCCACCTCTCCGTCCCTACGAGCAGTACTTC
TRBJ2-1	many	.	TRBV10-3	CAISGTPGYNEQFF	TGTGCCATCAGTGGAACGCCGGGGTACAATGAGCAGTTCTTC
TRBJ1-5	.	.	TRBV9	CASSVGDSSNQPQHF	TGTGCCAGCAGCGTAGGCGACAGTAGCAATCAGCCCCAGCATTTT